This record looks at one TCR beta chain sequence and its context. The specificity of this receptor is unknown. The record has no base qualities; no much larger clone is one base away. The sample is drawn from a study of OX40 agonist ivuxolimab in advanced cancers. With regard to the full study: Ivuxolimab was an agonistic, fully human IgG2 monoclonal antibody directed against OX40 (CD134), a costimulatory receptor. The paper reports the monotherapy dose-escalation portion (N ≈ 50 patients) of the phase I ivuxolimab trial. Prior anti-PD-1, anti-PD-L1 or anti-CTLA-4 therapy was permitted, and checkpoint inhibitors had been received by about 37% of dose-escalation patients. In the dose-escalation cohort, around four fifths of patients were male, and the mean age was approximately 60 years with a range of roughly 20 to 79. Of the approximately 50 dose-escalation patients, hepatocellular carcinoma was present in roughly 19, melanoma in around 15, renal cell carcinoma in 9 and head and neck cancer in 9. Intravenous ivuxolimab was administered to patients every 2 weeks at six dose levels: 0.01, 0.1, 0.3, 1.5, 3 and 10 mg/kg. Three dose-escalation patients achieved partial responses, one with hepatocellular carcinoma and two with cutaneous melanoma. Peripheral TCRbeta sequencing was intended to test whether TCR sequence diversity was altered and clonal T-cell expansion was caused by ivuxolimab. Results the study describes overall, beyond this receptor: At doses from 0.1 to 3.0 mg/kg, clonal expansion was seen in both CD4+ and CD8+ blood T cells between baseline and week 6. Low levels of normalized T-cell clonal expansion were also seen in some nonresponding patients. After ivuxolimab, CD8+ T cells had more expanded clones than CD4+ T cells on average. The antigen specificity of the clonally expanded peripheral T cells was not determined. In the 0.1-3.0 mg/kg groups, partial responders had among the lowest normalized peripheral clonal expansion, particularly in CD8+ T cells.

The trial excluded patients who had a history of autoimmune disease or were on systemic immunosuppression. Peripheral blood for TCR sequencing was collected from all dose cohorts at baseline, on cycle 4 day 1, and on cycle 7 day 1. The samples were drawn from a first-in-human, open-label, multicenter phase I dose-escalation trial of ivuxolimab. Adults with locally advanced or metastatic head and neck squamous cell, hepatocellular, melanoma or renal cell carcinoma were enrolled in the trial. Before TCR sequencing, CD4+ and CD8+ T cells were separately sorted from peripheral blood. The CDR3 starts with the cysteine, ends with the phenylalanine, and has 14 residues. Only the CDR3 DNA stays, 42 bases, in frame from base 1. The CDR1 and CDR2 encoded by the germline V gene are SGHVS and FNYEAQ. V is cut back by 3 bases and J by 3 bases, with 1 base in the junction unmatched. Genomic DNA was extracted from sorted cells for sequencing of the TCRbeta CDR3 region. The immunoSEQ Assay was used to sequence the TCRbeta CDR3 regions. TCRdb holds this immuneACCESS table with in-frame rearrangements only. Some clones are missing; in checked studies, unresolved V genes explain under half, and the rest has no known cause. The sample table records more than 80,000 clones; around 90% of these occur just once. Roughly 9.4% of the sample belongs to the ten largest clones.

This specimen consisted of CD4+ or CD8+ T cells sorted from blood, obtained in a trial of the OX40 agonist ivuxolimab. This TCR came from an adult with an advanced solid tumor such as melanoma, head and neck, liver or kidney cancer. The sequence links TRBV7-6 to TRBJ2-3; the junction holds 9 bases that match TRBD2. This receptor carries the CDR3 CASSFSGSTDTQYF. The DNA sequence is TGTGCCAGCAGCTTTAGCGGGAGTACAGATACGCAGTATTTT.